Below, 4 T cell receptor beta chains from the same sample are listed, as sequenced in a study of T cell repertoires in cytomegalovirus infection. MiXCR, run by TCRdb on the reads, gives a single entry per CDR3 protein. Of around 280,000 distinct CDR3 sequences detected, about 8.8% appear once; the ten largest clones hold around 2.5%. The sequenced material came from PBMCs. The receptors stem from a human donor in good health (CMV status not recorded). Some clones in this sample may be carry-over from other donors' samples.

This clonotype has a count of ten or more. V usage is TRBV6-2 or TRBV6-3 and J usage is TRBJ2-1, with a tentative D call TRBD2 (5 bases). Germline V gene lookup returns CDR1 MNHEY and CDR2 SVGEGT. The length of the CDR3 is 15 residues. With 0 bases removed from V and 5 bases from J, the gap between germline ends came to 11 bases. The CDR3 DNA follows: TGTGCCAGCAGTTACTCCTTTGGACTCCACAATGAGCAGTTCTTC. Its translation: CASSYSFGLHNEQFF.

This sequence joins TRBV4-1 and TRBJ2-1, with 13 bases fitting TRBD2. J lost 1 base, V lost 3 bases, and 12 bases had no gene match. CDR3 size: 20 residues. CDR1 MGHRA and CDR2 YSYEKL come from the germline V gene. CDR3 sequence: CASSQRGLAGAVSSYNEQFF. CDR3 nucleotides: TGCGCCAGCAGCCAGCGCGGACTAGCGGGGGCCGTTAGTTCCTACAATGAGCAGTTCTTC.

In this sample, this clonotype turned up many times. The V gene is TRBV7-2, the J gene TRBJ1-5, with D possibly matching TRBD1 (6 bases). Trimming pared 6 bases from V and 5 bases from J, leaving 11 bases between. The germline V gene encodes CDR1 SGHTA and CDR2 FQGNSA. The CDR3 covers 13 residues. The CDR3 here is CASSLGQYQPQHF. The CDR3 DNA reads TGTGCCAGCAGTTTGGGACAATATCAGCCCCAGCATTTT.

This clonotype was found many times. The V and J genes are TRBV5-1 and TRBJ1-5; the match to TRBD1 covers 7 bases. V lost 4 bases, J lost 3 bases, and 7 bases stayed unmatched. CDR1 SGHRS and CDR2 YFSETQ come from the germline V gene. This CDR3 spans 15 amino acids. The CDR3 loop is CASSIYDRANQPQHF. CDR3 nucleotides: TGCGCCAGCAGCATCTACGACAGGGCCAATCAGCCCCAGCATTTT.